A selection of T cell receptor beta chains follows, all from one sample in a study of molecular identifiers for immune sequencing clone quantification. Each CDR3 protein is one row after TCRdb ran MiXCR on the PCR reads. This table holds 460,000 or so distinct CDR3 sequences, roughly 26% found once. The specimen was naive CD8+ T cells from blood, with Jurkat cell RNA spiked in. Every receptor here comes from a human donor in good health. Some libraries in this study had Jurkat cell RNA spiked in. Each CDR3 is given with its conserved first and last residue. The D gene is left open where the match is weak. Rows give clone size only sometimes, using once, few, many, or a class for an expanded clone.

j_call: TRBJ1-2; d_call: .; clone_size: .; v_call: TRBV7-9; cdr3_aa: CASREDVAEVYTF; cdr3_nt: TGTGCCAGTAGAGAGGACGTAGCAGAAGTCTACACCTTC
j_call: TRBJ2-7; d_call: .; clone_size: .; v_call: TRBV6-5; cdr3_aa: CASSEGHFYEQYF; cdr3_nt: TGTGCCAGCAGTGAGGGACACTTCTACGAGCAGTACTTC
j_call: TRBJ2-7; d_call: TRBD2; clone_size: few; v_call: TRBV9; cdr3_aa: CASSVETGGRLEQYF; cdr3_nt: TGTGCCAGCAGCGTAGAAACCGGGGGGAGGCTCGAGCAGTACTTC
j_call: TRBJ1-1; d_call: .; clone_size: few; v_call: TRBV3-1; cdr3_aa: CASSQVPRGIEAFF; cdr3_nt: TGTGCCAGCAGCCAAGTCCCCAGGGGAATTGAAGCTTTCTTT
j_call: TRBJ2-7; d_call: .; clone_size: many; v_call: TRBV28; cdr3_aa: CASSLIPGDEDEQYF; cdr3_nt: TGTGCCAGCAGTTTAATCCCGGGAGACGAGGACGAGCAGTACTTC
j_call: TRBJ2-7; d_call: TRBD2; clone_size: many; v_call: TRBV30; cdr3_aa: CAWAPAGEEQYF; cdr3_nt: TGTGCCTGGGCCCCAGCGGGAGAAGAGCAGTACTTC
j_call: TRBJ2-1; d_call: TRBD2; clone_size: .; v_call: TRBV2; cdr3_aa: CATPSSGSHNEQFF; cdr3_nt: TGTGCTACCCCATCTAGCGGGAGCCACAATGAGCAGTTCTTC
j_call: TRBJ1-5; d_call: .; clone_size: .; v_call: TRBV7-9; cdr3_aa: CASPSRVWGCSNQPQHF; cdr3_nt: TGTGCCAGCCCATCCCGGGTGTGGGGGTGTAGCAATCAGCCCCAGCATTTT
j_call: TRBJ2-7; d_call: .; clone_size: .; v_call: TRBV6-5; cdr3_aa: CASSYNPRAATYEQYF; cdr3_nt: TGTGCCAGCAGTTATAACCCTCGGGCAGCGACCTACGAGCAGTACTTC
j_call: TRBJ2-3; d_call: TRBD2; clone_size: many; v_call: TRBV28; cdr3_aa: CASSLGAGLDTQYF; cdr3_nt: TGTGCCAGCAGTTTAGGAGCGGGGTTAGATACGCAGTATTTT
j_call: TRBJ1-2; d_call: .; clone_size: many; v_call: TRBV4-3; cdr3_aa: CASSQDVSWTYGYTF; cdr3_nt: TGCGCCAGCAGCCAAGATGTGAGCTGGACCTATGGCTACACCTTC
j_call: TRBJ2-1; d_call: TRBD2; clone_size: .; v_call: TRBV7-9; cdr3_aa: CASSLVIGGRADEQFF; cdr3_nt: TGTGCCAGCAGCTTAGTCATCGGCGGGAGGGCCGATGAGCAGTTCTTC
j_call: TRBJ2-2; d_call: .; clone_size: .; v_call: TRBV6-6; cdr3_aa: CASGYGEVTGELFF; cdr3_nt: TGTGCCAGCGGTTACGGGGAGGTGACCGGGGAGCTGTTTTTT
j_call: TRBJ2-7; d_call: TRBD1; clone_size: many; v_call: TRBV5-6; cdr3_aa: CASTHGTAAYEQYF; cdr3_nt: TGTGCCAGCACCCACGGGACAGCAGCCTACGAGCAGTACTTC
j_call: TRBJ1-2; d_call: .; clone_size: many; v_call: TRBV19; cdr3_aa: CASSISPANYGYTF; cdr3_nt: TGTGCCAGTAGTATAAGTCCAGCTAACTATGGCTACACCTTC
j_call: TRBJ1-5; d_call: .; clone_size: many; v_call: TRBV5-6; cdr3_aa: CASSLGVDQSQPQHF; cdr3_nt: TGTGCCAGCAGCTTGGGGGTAGACCAAAGTCAGCCCCAGCATTTT
j_call: TRBJ1-1; d_call: .; clone_size: many; v_call: TRBV7-9; cdr3_aa: CASGFTGAFF; cdr3_nt: TGTGCCAGCGGATTTACCGGAGCTTTCTTT
j_call: TRBJ2-1; d_call: TRBD2; clone_size: .; v_call: TRBV12-3/TRBV12-4; cdr3_aa: CASSFPVGGVYNEQFF; cdr3_nt: TGTGCCAGCAGTTTCCCAGTGGGGGGGGTCTACAATGAGCAGTTCTTC
j_call: TRBJ1-1; d_call: .; clone_size: many; v_call: TRBV21-1; cdr3_aa: CASNLQGAWAEAFF; cdr3_nt: TGTGCCAGCAACCTACAGGGGGCATGGGCTGAAGCTTTCTTT
j_call: TRBJ1-6; d_call: .; clone_size: few; v_call: TRBV4-3; cdr3_aa: CASSQGQADNSPLHF; cdr3_nt: TGCGCCAGCAGCCAAGGACAGGCCGATAATTCACCCCTCCACTTT
j_call: TRBJ2-1; d_call: .; clone_size: many; v_call: TRBV24-1; cdr3_aa: CATSDLGDEQFF; cdr3_nt: TGTGCCACCAGTGATTTAGGCGATGAGCAGTTCTTC
j_call: TRBJ1-5; d_call: .; clone_size: .; v_call: TRBV12-3/TRBV12-4; cdr3_aa: CASSRSGTRQPQHF; cdr3_nt: TGTGCCAGCAGTCGATCCGGGACACGTCAGCCCCAGCATTTT
j_call: TRBJ2-7; d_call: TRBD2; clone_size: .; v_call: TRBV14; cdr3_aa: CASSREGSEEQHF; cdr3_nt: TGTGCCAGCAGCCGGGAGGGTTCGGAGGAGCAGCACTTC
j_call: TRBJ1-3; d_call: .; clone_size: .; v_call: TRBV11-2; cdr3_aa: CASSLNGNTIYF; cdr3_nt: TGTGCCAGCAGCTTAAATGGAAACACCATATATTTT
j_call: TRBJ1-1; d_call: .; clone_size: .; v_call: TRBV6-1; cdr3_aa: CASSEYPQMNTEAFF; cdr3_nt: TGTGCCAGCAGTGAATACCCACAAATGAACACTGAAGCTTTCTTT
j_call: TRBJ1-4; d_call: TRBD1; clone_size: few; v_call: TRBV7-9; cdr3_aa: CASSLVGQGATNEKLFF; cdr3_nt: TGTGCCAGCAGCTTAGTGGGACAGGGTGCGACTAATGAAAAACTGTTTTTT
j_call: TRBJ1-1; d_call: TRBD1; clone_size: few; v_call: TRBV19; cdr3_aa: CASSIYQGANTEAFF; cdr3_nt: TGTGCCAGTAGTATATATCAGGGGGCGAACACTGAAGCTTTCTTT
j_call: TRBJ2-5; d_call: TRBD1; clone_size: few; v_call: TRBV2; cdr3_aa: CASSRGPKQDQETQYF; cdr3_nt: TGTGCCAGCAGCAGGGGGCCGAAACAAGACCAAGAGACCCAGTACTTC
j_call: TRBJ2-2; d_call: TRBD2; clone_size: few; v_call: TRBV27; cdr3_aa: CASSFLLAGPTGELFF; cdr3_nt: TGTGCCAGCAGTTTTCTCCTAGCGGGGCCCACCGGGGAGCTGTTTTTT
j_call: TRBJ2-7; d_call: TRBD1; clone_size: many; v_call: TRBV7-9; cdr3_aa: CASSLGLGQGAFEQYF; cdr3_nt: TGTGCCAGCAGCTTAGGGCTGGGACAGGGGGCTTTCGAGCAGTACTTC
j_call: TRBJ2-1; d_call: TRBD1; clone_size: .; v_call: TRBV5-8; cdr3_aa: CASSRGQGTVWNEQFF; cdr3_nt: TGTGCCAGCAGCAGGGGACAGGGGACGGTATGGAATGAGCAGTTCTTC
j_call: TRBJ2-7; d_call: TRBD2; clone_size: many; v_call: TRBV7-2; cdr3_aa: CASSFSGGQPYEQYF; cdr3_nt: TGTGCCAGCAGCTTCAGCGGGGGGCAGCCCTACGAGCAGTACTTC
j_call: TRBJ2-3; d_call: .; clone_size: .; v_call: TRBV3-1; cdr3_aa: CASSRGMADTQYF; cdr3_nt: TGTGCCAGCAGCCGAGGAATGGCAGATACGCAGTATTTT
j_call: TRBJ2-5; d_call: .; clone_size: few; v_call: TRBV7-2; cdr3_aa: CASSLDYGEETQYF; cdr3_nt: TGTGCCAGCAGCTTGGACTACGGTGAAGAGACCCAGTACTTC
j_call: TRBJ2-5; d_call: TRBD1; clone_size: .; v_call: TRBV7-9; cdr3_aa: CASSLLPGQGGQETQYF; cdr3_nt: TGTGCCAGCAGCTTACTTCCGGGACAGGGAGGCCAAGAGACCCAGTACTTC
j_call: TRBJ2-7; d_call: TRBD1; clone_size: many; v_call: TRBV11-1; cdr3_aa: CASSTTRTGWYEQYF; cdr3_nt: TGTGCCAGCAGCACCACTCGGACAGGGTGGTACGAGCAGTACTTC
j_call: TRBJ2-1; d_call: .; clone_size: many; v_call: TRBV7-2; cdr3_aa: CASSLVIGPPYNEQFF; cdr3_nt: TGTGCCAGCAGCTTAGTAATAGGACCCCCGTACAATGAGCAGTTCTTC
j_call: TRBJ1-4; d_call: .; clone_size: many; v_call: TRBV7-9; cdr3_aa: CASSLEYQREKLFF; cdr3_nt: TGTGCCAGCAGCTTAGAATATCAGCGTGAAAAACTGTTTTTT
j_call: TRBJ2-4; d_call: TRBD2; clone_size: .; v_call: TRBV7-8; cdr3_aa: CASSTRGTSRTKNIQYF; cdr3_nt: TGTGCCAGCAGCACACGGGGGACTAGCAGGACCAAAAACATTCAGTACTTC
j_call: TRBJ2-7; d_call: .; clone_size: many; v_call: TRBV4-1; cdr3_aa: CASSQDEAGAGYEQYF; cdr3_nt: TGCGCCAGCAGCCAAGATGAGGCAGGTGCAGGGTACGAGCAGTACTTC
j_call: TRBJ1-5; d_call: .; clone_size: many; v_call: TRBV6-2/TRBV6-3; cdr3_aa: CASSRRASNQPQHF; cdr3_nt: TGTGCCAGCAGCCGCCGGGCGAGCAATCAGCCCCAGCATTTT
j_call: TRBJ2-1; d_call: .; clone_size: few; v_call: TRBV24-1; cdr3_aa: CATSARRISSYNEQFF; cdr3_nt: TGTGCCACCAGTGCTCGTAGGATTTCCTCCTACAATGAGCAGTTCTTC
j_call: TRBJ2-1; d_call: .; clone_size: .; v_call: TRBV11-1; cdr3_aa: CASSLPQPYNEQFF; cdr3_nt: TGTGCCAGCAGCTTACCTCAGCCTTACAATGAGCAGTTCTTC
j_call: TRBJ2-5; d_call: .; clone_size: few; v_call: TRBV21-1; cdr3_aa: CASSKRFSRPSGKGTQYF; cdr3_nt: TGTGCCAGCAGCAAGCGCTTCTCGAGGCCTAGCGGGAAGGGGACCCAGTACTTC
j_call: TRBJ1-6; d_call: .; clone_size: few; v_call: TRBV13; cdr3_aa: CASSLGLGSPLHF; cdr3_nt: TGTGCCAGCAGCTTAGGGCTGGGGTCACCCCTCCACTTT
j_call: TRBJ2-7; d_call: TRBD2; clone_size: .; v_call: TRBV7-6; cdr3_aa: CTSSRSGSSYEQYF; cdr3_nt: TGTACCAGCAGCCGGAGCGGGAGCTCCTACGAGCAGTACTTC
j_call: TRBJ2-6; d_call: .; clone_size: many; v_call: TRBV5-6; cdr3_aa: CASSLPVRQVAGANVLTF; cdr3_nt: TGTGCCAGCAGCTTGCCGGTCCGCCAAGTAGCTGGGGCCAACGTCCTGACTTTC